This T cell receptor (beta chain) was profiled in a study of cytomegalovirus exposure and HLA in healthy donors. 60 Vbeta and 13 Jbeta primers were used in PCR. Profiling relied on immunoSEQ multiplex PCR, and the TCRdb table lists in-frame clones only, not all of them. The sample shows roughly 190,000 clones, 60% to 80% of them seen only once. Comments on this clone: Its specificity is not known.

Trimming removed 2 bases at V and 4 bases at J, with 15 bases between. Germline V gene data show CDR1 as SGDLS and CDR2 as YYNGEE. The CDR3 extends over 15 amino acids. General study findings and limits: Researchers reported in a later analysis that a missense DCLRE1C variant was tied to TCR beta V- and J-gene trimming. It was taken for granted in presence/absence analyses that sequencing depth across donors was roughly uniform.

The sequencing input was PBMCs. The genes are TRBV9 and TRBJ1-2; possible D gene TRBD1, 6 bases. This receptor was obtained from a woman in her late teens or twenties in good health and CMV-seronegative. The CDR3 DNA follows: TGTGCCAGCAGCGTCGGACAGTCCCTTACCTATGGCTACACCTTC. It codes for CASSVGQSLTYGYTF.